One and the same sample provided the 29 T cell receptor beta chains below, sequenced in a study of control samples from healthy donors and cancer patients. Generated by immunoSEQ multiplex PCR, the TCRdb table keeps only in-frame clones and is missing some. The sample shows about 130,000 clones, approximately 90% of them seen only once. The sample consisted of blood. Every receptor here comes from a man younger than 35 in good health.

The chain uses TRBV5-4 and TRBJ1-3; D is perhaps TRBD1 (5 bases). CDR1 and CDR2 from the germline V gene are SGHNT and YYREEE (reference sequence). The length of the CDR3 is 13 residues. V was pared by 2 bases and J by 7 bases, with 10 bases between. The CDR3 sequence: CASSFRGGNTIYF. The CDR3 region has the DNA TGTGCCAGCAGCTTTCGGGGCGGGAACACCATATATTTT. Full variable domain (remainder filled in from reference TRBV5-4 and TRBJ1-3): ETGVTQSPTHLIKTRGQQVTLRCSSQSGHNTVSWYQQALGQGPQFIFQYYREEENGRGNFPPRFSGLQFPNYSSELNVNALELDDSALYLCASSFRGGNTIYFGEGSWLTVV.

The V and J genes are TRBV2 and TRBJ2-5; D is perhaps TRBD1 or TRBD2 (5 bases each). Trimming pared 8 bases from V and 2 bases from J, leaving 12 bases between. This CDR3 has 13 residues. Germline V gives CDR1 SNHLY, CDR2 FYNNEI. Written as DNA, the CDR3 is TGTGCCAGCGGGGCGGGCGGACAAGAGACCCAGTACTTC. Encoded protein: CASGAGGQETQYF.

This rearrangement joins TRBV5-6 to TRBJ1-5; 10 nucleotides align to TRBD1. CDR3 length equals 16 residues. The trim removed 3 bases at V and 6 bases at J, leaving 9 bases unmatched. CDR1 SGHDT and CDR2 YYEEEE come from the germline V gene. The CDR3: CASSWGGQGGRQPQHF. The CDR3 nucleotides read TGTGCCAGCAGCTGGGGAGGACAGGGGGGACGTCAGCCCCAGCATTTT.

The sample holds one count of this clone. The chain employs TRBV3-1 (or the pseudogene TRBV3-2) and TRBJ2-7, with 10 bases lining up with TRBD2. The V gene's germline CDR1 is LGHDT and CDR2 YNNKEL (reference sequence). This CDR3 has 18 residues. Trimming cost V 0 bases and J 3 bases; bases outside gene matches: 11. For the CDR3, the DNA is TGTGCCAGCAGCCAAGATTTGGGGCTTCTAGCGGGGGTCTACGAGCAGTACGTC. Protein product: CASSQDLGLLAGVYEQYV.

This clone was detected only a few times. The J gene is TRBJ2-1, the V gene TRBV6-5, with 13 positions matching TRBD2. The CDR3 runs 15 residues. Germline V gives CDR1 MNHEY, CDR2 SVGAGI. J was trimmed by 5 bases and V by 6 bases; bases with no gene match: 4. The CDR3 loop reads CASSRGTSGDNEQFF. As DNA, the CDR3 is TGTGCCAGCAGCCGGGGGACTAGCGGGGACAATGAGCAGTTCTTC.

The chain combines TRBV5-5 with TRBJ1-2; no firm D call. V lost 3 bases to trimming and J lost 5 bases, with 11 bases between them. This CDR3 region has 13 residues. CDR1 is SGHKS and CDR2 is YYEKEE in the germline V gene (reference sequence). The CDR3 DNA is TGTGCCAGCAGCTCCCGGGGATATTATGGCTACACCTTC. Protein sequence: CASSSRGYYGYTF.

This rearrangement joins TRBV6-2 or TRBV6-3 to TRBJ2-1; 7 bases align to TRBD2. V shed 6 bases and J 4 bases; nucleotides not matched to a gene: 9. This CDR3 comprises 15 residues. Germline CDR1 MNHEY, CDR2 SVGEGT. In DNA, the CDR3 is TGTGCCAGCAGCTCCTCGGGACTAACTTACAATGAGCAGTTCTTC. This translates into CASSSSGLTYNEQFF.

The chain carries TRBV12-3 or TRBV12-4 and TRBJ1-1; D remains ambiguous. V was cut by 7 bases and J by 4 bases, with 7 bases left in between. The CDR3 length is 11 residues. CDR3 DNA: TGTGCCAGCAAAGGCGGCACTGAAGCTTTCTTT. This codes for CASKGGTEAFF.

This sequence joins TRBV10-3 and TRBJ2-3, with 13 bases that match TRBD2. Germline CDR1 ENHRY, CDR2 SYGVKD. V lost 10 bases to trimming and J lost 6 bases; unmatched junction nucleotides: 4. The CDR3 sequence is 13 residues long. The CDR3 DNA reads TGTGCCACAGGACTAGCGGGAGTGGATACGCAGTATTTT. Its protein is CATGLAGVDTQYF.

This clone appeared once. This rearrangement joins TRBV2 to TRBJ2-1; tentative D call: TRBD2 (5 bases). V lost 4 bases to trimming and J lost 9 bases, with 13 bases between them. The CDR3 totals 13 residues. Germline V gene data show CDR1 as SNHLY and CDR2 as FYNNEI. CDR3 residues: CASSVMRVGEQFF. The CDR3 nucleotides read TGTGCCAGCAGTGTTATGCGGGTAGGTGAGCAGTTCTTC.

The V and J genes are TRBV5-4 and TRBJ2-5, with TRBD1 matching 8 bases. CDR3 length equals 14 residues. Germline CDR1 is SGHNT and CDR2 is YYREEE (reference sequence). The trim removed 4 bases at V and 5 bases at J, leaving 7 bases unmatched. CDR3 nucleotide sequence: TGTGCCAGCAGCGGGCAGGGGGCGAGCGAGACCCAGTACTTC. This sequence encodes CASSGQGASETQYF.

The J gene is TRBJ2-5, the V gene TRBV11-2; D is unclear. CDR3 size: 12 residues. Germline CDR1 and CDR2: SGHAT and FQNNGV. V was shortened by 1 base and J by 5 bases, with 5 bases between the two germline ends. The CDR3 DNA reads TGTGCCAGCAGCTTAGTTTGGGAGACCCAGTACTTC. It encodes CASSLVWETQYF. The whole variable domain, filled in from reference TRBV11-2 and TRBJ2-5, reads EAGVAQSPRYKIIEKRQSVAFWCNPISGHATLYWYQQILGQGPKLLIQFQNNGVVDDSQLPKDRFSAERLKGVDSTLKIQPAKLEDSAVYLCASSLVWETQYFGPGTRLLVL.

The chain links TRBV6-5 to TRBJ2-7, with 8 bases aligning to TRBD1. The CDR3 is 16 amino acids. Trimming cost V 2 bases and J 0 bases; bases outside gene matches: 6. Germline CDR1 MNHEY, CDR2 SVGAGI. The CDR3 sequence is CASSYNWDRSSYEQYF. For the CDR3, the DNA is TGTGCCAGCAGTTACAACTGGGACAGGAGCTCCTACGAGCAGTACTTC.

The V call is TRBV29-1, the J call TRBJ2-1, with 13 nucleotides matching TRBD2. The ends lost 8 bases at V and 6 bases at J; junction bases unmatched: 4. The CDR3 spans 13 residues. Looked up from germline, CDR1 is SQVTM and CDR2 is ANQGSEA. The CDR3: CSTGTSGVNEQFF. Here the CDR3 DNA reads TGCAGCACAGGGACTAGCGGGGTCAATGAGCAGTTCTTC.

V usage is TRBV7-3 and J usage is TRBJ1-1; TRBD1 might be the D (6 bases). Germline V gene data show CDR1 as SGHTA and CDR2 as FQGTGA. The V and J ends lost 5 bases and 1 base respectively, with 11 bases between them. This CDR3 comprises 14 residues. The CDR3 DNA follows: TGTGCCAGCAGCCCGACAGGAGCGAACACTGAAGCTTTCTTT. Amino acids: CASSPTGANTEAFF. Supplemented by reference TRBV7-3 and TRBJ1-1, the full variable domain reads GAGVSQTPSNKVTEKGKYVELRCDPISGHTALYWYRQSLGQGPEFLIYFQGTGAADDSGLPNDRFFAVRPEGSVSTLKIQRTERGDSAVYLCASSPTGANTEAFFGQGTRLTVV.

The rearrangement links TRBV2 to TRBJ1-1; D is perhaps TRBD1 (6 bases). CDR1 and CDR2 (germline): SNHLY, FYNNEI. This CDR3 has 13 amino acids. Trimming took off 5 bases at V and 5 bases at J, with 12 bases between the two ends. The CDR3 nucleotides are TGTGCCAGCAGTCAAGGACAGTGGACTGAAGCTTTCTTT. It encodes CASSQGQWTEAFF.

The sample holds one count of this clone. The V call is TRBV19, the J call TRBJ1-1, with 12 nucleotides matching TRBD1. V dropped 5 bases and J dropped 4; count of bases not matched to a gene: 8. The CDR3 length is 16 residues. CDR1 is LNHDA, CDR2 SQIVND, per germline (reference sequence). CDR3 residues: CASSVAGTGGFTEAFF. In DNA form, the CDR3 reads TGTGCCAGTAGTGTAGCCGGGACAGGGGGCTTCACTGAAGCTTTCTTT.

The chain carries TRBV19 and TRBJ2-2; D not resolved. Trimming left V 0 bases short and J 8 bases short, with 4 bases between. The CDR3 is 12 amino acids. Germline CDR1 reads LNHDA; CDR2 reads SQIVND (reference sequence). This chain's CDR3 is CASSIDWGELFF. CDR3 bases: TGTGCCAGTAGTATAGATTGGGGGGAGCTGTTTTTT.

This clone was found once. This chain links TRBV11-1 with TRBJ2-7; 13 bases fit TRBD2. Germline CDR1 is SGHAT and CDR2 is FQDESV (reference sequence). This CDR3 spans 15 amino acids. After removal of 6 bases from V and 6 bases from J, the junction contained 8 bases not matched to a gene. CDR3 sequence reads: CASSLTSGGFGEQYF. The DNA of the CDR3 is TGTGCCAGCAGTTTGACTAGCGGGGGGTTCGGCGAGCAGTACTTC. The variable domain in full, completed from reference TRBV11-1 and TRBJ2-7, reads EAEVAQSPRYKITEKSQAVAFWCDPISGHATLYWYRQILGQGPELLVQFQDESVVDDSQLPKDRFSAERLKGVDSTLKIQPAELGDSAMYLCASSLTSGGFGEQYFGPGTRLTVT.

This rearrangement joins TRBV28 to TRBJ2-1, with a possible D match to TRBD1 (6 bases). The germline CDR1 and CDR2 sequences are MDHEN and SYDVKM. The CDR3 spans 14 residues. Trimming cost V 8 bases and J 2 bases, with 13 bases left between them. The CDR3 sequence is CASRDRPPYNEQFF. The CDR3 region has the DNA TGTGCCAGCCGCGACAGGCCCCCCTACAATGAGCAGTTCTTC.

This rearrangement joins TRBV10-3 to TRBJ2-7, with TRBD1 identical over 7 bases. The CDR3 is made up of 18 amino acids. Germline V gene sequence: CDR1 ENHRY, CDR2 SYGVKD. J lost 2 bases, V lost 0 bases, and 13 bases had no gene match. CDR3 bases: TGTGCCATCAGTGAGTCGAATAGCCGGTGGGGACAGCCCTACGAGCAGTACTTC. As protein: CAISESNSRWGQPYEQYF.

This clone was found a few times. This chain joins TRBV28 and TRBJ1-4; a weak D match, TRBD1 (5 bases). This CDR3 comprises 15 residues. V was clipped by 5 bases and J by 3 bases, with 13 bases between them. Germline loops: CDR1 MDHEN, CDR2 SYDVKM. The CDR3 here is CASSAQGAANEKLFF. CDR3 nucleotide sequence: TGTGCCAGCAGTGCCCAGGGTGCGGCTAATGAAAAACTGTTTTTT.

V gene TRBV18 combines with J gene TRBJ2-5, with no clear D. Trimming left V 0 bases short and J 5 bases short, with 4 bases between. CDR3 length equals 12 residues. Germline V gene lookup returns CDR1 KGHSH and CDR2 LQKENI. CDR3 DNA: TGTGCCAGCTCACCACCGCAGGAGACCCAGTACTTC. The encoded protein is CASSPPQETQYF.

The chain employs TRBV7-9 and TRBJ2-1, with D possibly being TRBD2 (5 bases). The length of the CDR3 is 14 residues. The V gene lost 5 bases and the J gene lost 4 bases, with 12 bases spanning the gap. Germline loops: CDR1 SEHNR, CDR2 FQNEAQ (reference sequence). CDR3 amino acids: CASSPYSAYNEQFF. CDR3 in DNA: TGTGCCAGCAGCCCTTATAGCGCGTACAATGAGCAGTTCTTC.

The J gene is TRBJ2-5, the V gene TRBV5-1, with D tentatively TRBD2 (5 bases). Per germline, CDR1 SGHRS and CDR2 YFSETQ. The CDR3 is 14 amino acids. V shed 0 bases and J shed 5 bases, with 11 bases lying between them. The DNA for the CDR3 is TGCGCCAGCAGCTTGGGAGGGTCGCAGGAGACCCAGTACTTC. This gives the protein CASSLGGSQETQYF.

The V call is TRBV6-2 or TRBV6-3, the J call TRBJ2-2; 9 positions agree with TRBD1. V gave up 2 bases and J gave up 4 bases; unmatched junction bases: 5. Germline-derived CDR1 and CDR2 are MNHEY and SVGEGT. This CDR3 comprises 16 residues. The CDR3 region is CASSYRDRVGTGELFF. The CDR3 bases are TGTGCCAGCAGTTACAGGGACAGGGTGGGCACCGGGGAGCTGTTTTTT.

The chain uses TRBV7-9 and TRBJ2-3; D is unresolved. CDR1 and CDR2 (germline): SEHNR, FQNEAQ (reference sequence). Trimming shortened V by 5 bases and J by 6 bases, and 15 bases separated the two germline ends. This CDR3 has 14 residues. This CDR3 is CASSLIDSSDTQYF. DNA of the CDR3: TGTGCCAGCAGCCTAATAGATTCTTCGGATACGCAGTATTTT.

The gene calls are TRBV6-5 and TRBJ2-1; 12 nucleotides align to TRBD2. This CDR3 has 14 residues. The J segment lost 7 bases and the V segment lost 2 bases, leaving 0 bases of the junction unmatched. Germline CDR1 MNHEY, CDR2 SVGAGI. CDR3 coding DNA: TGTGCCAGCAGTTACGGACTAGCGGGGAATGAGCAGTTCTTC. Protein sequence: CASSYGLAGNEQFF.

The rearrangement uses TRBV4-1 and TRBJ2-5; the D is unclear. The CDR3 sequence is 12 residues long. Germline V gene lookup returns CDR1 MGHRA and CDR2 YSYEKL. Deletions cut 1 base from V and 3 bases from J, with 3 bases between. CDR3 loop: CASSQGEETQYF. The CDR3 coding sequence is TGCGCCAGCAGCCAAGGAGAAGAGACCCAGTACTTC.